The present T cell receptor (beta chain) was sequenced within a study of regulatory T cells in long-lasting Graves disease. Findings and caveats of the study: Among samples with persistent disease, TRBV28, TRBJ1-2 and TRBJ2-5 were favored.

Arm-PCR of CDR3 regions and iRepertoire HTBI primers were used to build TCR beta libraries. TCRdb reprocessed the multiplex PCR reads via MiXCR and lists one record per CDR3 protein. The sample includes around 450,000 distinct CDR3 sequences, 15% of them seen just once. The V gene's germline CDR1 is GTSNPN and CDR2 SVGIG (reference sequence). The CDR3 is 16 amino acids. Between the trimmed V and J ends, which lost 2 bases and 3 bases, there was a span of 20 bases. Only a few counts were recorded for this clonotype. Its cognate antigen is unknown. A clone one base away is much larger, so this may be a read error. Time point: newly diagnosed GD, antithyroid drugs for less than 3 months. The TCR library was made from RNA that had been extracted from PBMCs in TRIzol. These data also featured in a second study, about T cells in Graves' hyperthyroidism and ophthalmopathy. From that paper: The HTBI primer set served for first-round RT-PCR of the TCR CDR3.

The genes are TRBV30 and TRBJ2-7; D possibly corresponds to TRBD1 (5 bases). This specimen was peripheral blood mononuclear cells (PBMCs), taken at new diagnosis, from a patient treated with antithyroid drugs. This receptor was identified in a woman in her twenties or thirties with Graves disease. The CDR3 spells CAWSSPGHASSYEQYF. In DNA form, the CDR3 reads TGTGCCTGGAGTTCTCCCGGACACGCGTCGAGCTACGAGCAGTACTTC.